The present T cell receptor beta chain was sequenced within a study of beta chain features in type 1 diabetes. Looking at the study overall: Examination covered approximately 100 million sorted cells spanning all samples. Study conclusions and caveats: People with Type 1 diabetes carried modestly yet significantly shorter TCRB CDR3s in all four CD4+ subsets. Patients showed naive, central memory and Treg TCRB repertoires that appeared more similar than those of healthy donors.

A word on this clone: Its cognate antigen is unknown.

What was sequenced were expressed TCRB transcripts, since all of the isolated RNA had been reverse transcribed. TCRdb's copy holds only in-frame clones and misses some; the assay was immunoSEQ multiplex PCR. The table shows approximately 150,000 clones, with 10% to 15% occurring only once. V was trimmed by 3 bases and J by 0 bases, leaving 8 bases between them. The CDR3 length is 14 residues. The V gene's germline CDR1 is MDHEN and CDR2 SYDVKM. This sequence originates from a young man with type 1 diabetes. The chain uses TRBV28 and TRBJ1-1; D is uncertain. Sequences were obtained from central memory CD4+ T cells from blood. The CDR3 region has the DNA TGTGCCAGCAGTTTCACGGACGTGAACACTGAAGCTTTCTTT. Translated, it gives CASSFTDVNTEAFF. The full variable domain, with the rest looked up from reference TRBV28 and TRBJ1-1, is DVKVTQSSRYLVKRTGEKVFLECVQDMDHENMFWYRQDPGLGLRLIYFSYDVKMKEKGDIPEGYSVSREKKERFSLILESASTNQTSMYLCASSFTDVNTEAFFGQGTRLTVV.